This T cell receptor beta chain was recorded in a study of blood T cell repertoires in COVID-19. The overall study: Samples taken during acute and convalescent COVID-19 were collected in the United States, Italy and Spain. The analysed material was cDNA or gDNA that came from T cells, B-cell-depleted T cells, or PBMCs.

The authors' processing: For nucleated cells, counts were estimated from reference gene primer amplification. Sequenced by immunoSEQ multiplex PCR; TCRdb stores in-frame clones only, minus some. Clonal size and the V and J genes are those of that table, whereas D and trimming came from the DNA. This table has about 180,000 clones, roughly nine tenths appearing once. The CDR3 spans 11 residues. V lost 1 base and J lost 13, with 8 bases in between. The receptor's source is a man aged 18 to 29 who had recovered from COVID-19. The chain is built from TRBV12-3 or TRBV12-4 and TRBJ2-1, with D tentatively TRBD1 (6 bases). The specimen sequenced was peripheral blood. The CDR3 loop is CASSLGTDQFF. CDR3 nucleotides: TGTGCCAGCAGTTTAGGGACAGACCAGTTCTTC.